Presented here are 21 T cell receptor beta chains from one specimen sequenced in a study of T cell repertoires in cytomegalovirus infection. These receptors' targets are unknown. One entry per CDR3 protein results from TCRdb running MiXCR on the reads. Of under 450,000 distinct CDR3 sequences listed, about 32% are singletons. The sequences come from cultured PBMCs, collected from culture after CMV antigen stimulation. Receptor source: a human donor in good health (CMV status not recorded). Some clones in this sample may be carry-over from other donors' samples.

This rearrangement joins TRBV19 to TRBJ2-1, with 11 bases matching TRBD2. V dropped 7 bases and J dropped 10; count of bases not matched to a gene: 6. Germline V gene lookup returns CDR1 LNHDA and CDR2 SQIVND (reference sequence). This CDR3 comprises 13 residues. The CDR3, as DNA: TGTGCCAGTATGGTAGCGGGAGGGTCCGAGCAGTTCTTC. It codes for CASMVAGGSEQFF. Drawing the rest from reference TRBV19 and TRBJ2-1, the complete variable domain is DGGITQSPKYLFRKEGQNVTLSCEQNLNHDAMYWYRQDPGQGLRLIYYSQIVNDFQKGDIAEGYSVSREKKESFPLTVTSAQKNPTAFYLCASMVAGGSEQFFGPGTRLTVL.

The chain carries TRBV5-1 and TRBJ2-3, with 10 bases aligning to TRBD2. Germline trimming cut 3 bases from V and 4 bases from J; bases unmatched to any gene: 5. CDR3 size: 15 residues. The germline CDR1 and CDR2 sequences are SGHRS and YFSETQ. CDR3 region: CASSSGLADSDTQYF. Written as DNA, the CDR3 is TGCGCCAGCAGCTCAGGACTAGCGGACTCAGATACGCAGTATTTT.

This clonotype came up a few times. Germline and junction disagree at one end, which may indicate a read error. The chain recombines TRBV6-1 with TRBJ2-5; D remains ambiguous. CDR3 length equals 13 residues. Germline CDR1 MNHNS, CDR2 SASEGT. This chain's CDR3 is CASTEPWQETQYF. In nucleotides, the CDR3 is TGTGCCAGCACTGAACCTTGGCAGGAGACCCAGTACTTC.

Ten or more counts support this clonotype. The V gene is TRBV7-2, the J gene TRBJ2-7; tentatively, D is TRBD2 (6 bases). Trimming stripped 6 bases from V and 3 bases from J, with 15 bases between. Germline values: CDR1 SGHTA, CDR2 FQGNSA. This CDR3 is built from 14 residues. This CDR3 is CASSPGLGGYEQYF. The CDR3 DNA is TGTGCCAGCAGTCCTGGACTGGGGGGCTACGAGCAGTACTTC.

This chain connects TRBV10-3 to TRBJ2-1; a possible D gene is TRBD2 (5 bases). Germline-derived CDR1 and CDR2 are ENHRY and SYGVKD. CDR3 size: 15 residues. The V end was cut by 4 bases, the J end by 3 bases, with 13 bases between. CDR3 amino acids: CAISGSSPVYNEQFF. CDR3 nucleotides: TGTGCCATCAGTGGGTCTAGCCCGGTCTACAATGAGCAGTTCTTC.

This rearrangement joins TRBV25-1 to TRBJ1-6; the D is unclear. CDR1 is MGHDK and CDR2 is SYGVNS in the germline V gene. The CDR3 extends over 15 amino acids. The V gene lost 6 bases and the J gene lost 7 bases, with 16 bases spanning the gap. Here the CDR3 reads CASRGGVRKNSPLHF. CDR3 sequence (DNA): TGTGCCAGCAGGGGTGGGGTACGGAAAAATTCACCCCTCCACTTT.

J is TRBJ2-1 and V is TRBV7-6; D not resolved. Germline values: CDR1 SGHVS, CDR2 FNYEAQ. This CDR3 is 15 amino acids long. V lost 5 bases, J lost 0 bases, and 11 bases lay in between. This chain's CDR3 is CASSTQDDSYNEQFF. The CDR3 region has the DNA TGTGCCAGCAGCACGCAGGACGACTCCTACAATGAGCAGTTCTTC.

In its sample, this clonotype was seen a few times. The gene calls are TRBV4-1 and TRBJ2-2; D may be TRBD1 (5 bases). The CDR3 is made up of 16 amino acids. CDR1 and CDR2 (germline): MGHRA, YSYEKL. Trimming shortened V by 0 bases and J by 4 bases, and 12 bases separated the two germline ends. The CDR3: CASSQETTGTTGELFF. As DNA, the CDR3 is TGCGCCAGCAGCCAAGAAACTACAGGTACCACCGGGGAGCTGTTTTTT.

This chain connects TRBV28 to TRBJ1-2, with 10 bases aligning to TRBD1. Germline CDR1 and CDR2: MDHEN and SYDVKM. The CDR3 is 15 residues long. V was pared by 2 bases and J by 6 bases, with 6 bases of the junction left unmatched. The CDR3 here is CASSLRTGGRDGYTF. CDR3 bases: TGTGCCAGCAGTTTACGGACAGGGGGAAGAGATGGCTACACCTTC.

This clonotype has at least ten counts. The chain links TRBV7-8 to TRBJ2-4; unclear D gene. CDR3 size: 14 residues. Germline CDR1 and CDR2: SGHVS and FQNEAQ. V gave up 5 bases and J gave up 3 bases, with 11 bases separating them. In nucleotides, the CDR3 is TGTGCCAGCAGCCAAAGGAAGGGCAAAAACATTCAGTACTTC. Protein product: CASSQRKGKNIQYF.

This clonotype was recorded many times. J is TRBJ2-2 and V is TRBV25-1, with 7 nucleotides matching TRBD1. This CDR3 comprises 15 residues. Per germline, CDR1 MGHDK and CDR2 SYGVNS. V trimming: 6 bases; J trimming: 1 base; junction bases outside the gene matches: 5. CDR3 loop: CASSEGQLNTGELFF. The CDR3 DNA reads as TGTGCCAGCAGCGAGGGACAGTTGAACACCGGGGAGCTGTTTTTT.

J is TRBJ2-1 and V is TRBV11-3; the D gene is possibly TRBD1 (6 bases). Germline loops: CDR1 SGHNT, CDR2 YENEEA. The CDR3 totals 19 residues. V was shortened by 4 bases and J by 6 bases, with 28 bases between the two germline ends. CDR3 nucleotide sequence: TGTGCCAGCAGCTCTAATACAGGGTGGCTTAGCCTCCTCGGCAATGAGCAGTTCTTC. Protein: CASSSNTGWLSLLGNEQFF.

In its sample, this clonotype was seen a few times. This chain uses TRBV2 with TRBJ1-1; D is uncertain. The germline V gene has CDR1 SNHLY and CDR2 FYNNEI. V was pared by 8 bases and J by 3 bases, with 16 bases between. CDR3 length: 14 amino acids. The CDR3 sequence is CASPLGGQDTEAFF. CDR3 DNA: TGTGCCAGCCCTCTCGGAGGGCAAGACACTGAAGCTTTCTTT.

This clonotype was picked up a small number of times. The V and J genes are TRBV6-2 or TRBV6-3 and TRBJ1-2, with TRBD1 identical over 9 bases. The CDR3 is 13 residues long. Per germline, CDR1 MNHEY and CDR2 SVGEGT. The junction had 8 bases not matched to a gene; V was cut back by 6 bases and J by 9 bases. The CDR3 sequence: CASSNEQGARYTF. The CDR3 nucleotides are TGTGCCAGCAGCAACGAACAGGGGGCACGCTACACCTTC.

This clonotype was seen a few times. The chain couples TRBV7-2 to TRBJ2-1; TRBD1 agrees at 9 bases. Germline V gives CDR1 SGHTA, CDR2 FQGNSA. The CDR3 is 15 residues long. V was pared by 5 bases and J by 4 bases, with 6 bases of the junction left unmatched. This chain's CDR3 is CASSKPGQGYNEQFF. The CDR3 DNA is TGTGCCAGCAGCAAACCGGGACAGGGATACAATGAGCAGTTCTTC.

This clonotype has at least ten counts. CDR3 DNA: TGTGCCAGCAGCTTAGCGGTCAGGGGGCCCTACGAGCAGTACTTC. This codes for CASSLAVRGPYEQYF. The V gene is TRBV7-2, the J gene TRBJ2-7; 8 bases line up with TRBD1. Germline CDR1 is SGHTA and CDR2 is FQGNSA. This CDR3 is built from 15 residues. J gave up 2 bases and V 0 bases, and 3 bases lay outside the gene matches.

This clonotype was seen a handful of times. V usage is TRBV28 and J usage is TRBJ1-2; the match to TRBD1 covers 9 bases. CDR3 length: 18 amino acids. With 6 bases clipped from V and 0 bases from J, the junction kept 14 bases outside the gene matches. Germline CDR1 reads MDHEN; CDR2 reads SYDVKM. The CDR3 sequence is CASRKTGTGSWANYGYTF. CDR3 sequence (DNA): TGTGCCAGCAGAAAAACCGGGACAGGGTCCTGGGCTAACTATGGCTACACCTTC.

This clonotype occurred a few times. The CDR3 DNA sequence: TGTGCCAGTAGTACCCCGGGACTAGCGCTCTACGAGCAGTACTTC. Translated, it gives CASSTPGLALYEQYF. The genes are TRBV19 and TRBJ2-7; TRBD2 matches 10 bases. The ends lost 4 bases at V and 3 bases at J; junction bases unmatched: 6. The CDR3 consists of 15 residues. The germline gives CDR1 LNHDA, CDR2 SQIVND (reference sequence).

In its sample, this clonotype was seen a few times. The rearrangement uses TRBV7-2 and TRBJ2-3; tentatively, D is TRBD1 (6 bases). V lost 1 base, J lost 14 bases, and 16 bases lay in between. CDR1 is SGHTA and CDR2 is FQGNSA in the germline V gene. This CDR3 has 13 amino acids. The chain's CDR3 is CASSLGGPGSGYF. In nucleotides, the CDR3 is TGTGCCAGCAGCTTAGGGGGGCCAGGAAGTGGGTATTTT.

This clonotype has just a few counts. The chain carries TRBV7-9 and TRBJ2-1; weak D call: TRBD1 (5 bases). The CDR3 has 15 amino acids. Germline loops: CDR1 SEHNR, CDR2 FQNEAQ (reference sequence). V lost 2 bases, J lost 9 bases, and 17 bases lay in between. DNA of the CDR3: TGTGCCAGCAGCTTAATAGGTCTAGACGACAGTGAGCAGTTCTTC. Residues: CASSLIGLDDSEQFF. Looking up the rest from reference TRBV7-9 and TRBJ2-1 gives the full variable domain: DTGVSQNPRHKITKRGQNVTFRCDPISEHNRLYWYRQTLGQGPEFLTYFQNEAQLEKSRLLSDRFSAERPKGSFSTLEIQRTEQGDSAMYLCASSLIGLDDSEQFFGPGTRLTVL.

In its sample, this clonotype was seen many times. V is TRBV7-2 and J is TRBJ2-3; 10 nucleotides agree with TRBD2. The CDR3 extends over 16 amino acids. In germline, CDR1 is SGHTA, CDR2 FQGNSA. V was pared by 5 bases and J by 0 bases, with 5 bases of the junction left unmatched. CDR3 nucleotides: TGTGCCAGCAGCCCACTAGCGGGAAGTAGCACAGATACGCAGTATTTT. Encoded protein: CASSPLAGSSTDTQYF.